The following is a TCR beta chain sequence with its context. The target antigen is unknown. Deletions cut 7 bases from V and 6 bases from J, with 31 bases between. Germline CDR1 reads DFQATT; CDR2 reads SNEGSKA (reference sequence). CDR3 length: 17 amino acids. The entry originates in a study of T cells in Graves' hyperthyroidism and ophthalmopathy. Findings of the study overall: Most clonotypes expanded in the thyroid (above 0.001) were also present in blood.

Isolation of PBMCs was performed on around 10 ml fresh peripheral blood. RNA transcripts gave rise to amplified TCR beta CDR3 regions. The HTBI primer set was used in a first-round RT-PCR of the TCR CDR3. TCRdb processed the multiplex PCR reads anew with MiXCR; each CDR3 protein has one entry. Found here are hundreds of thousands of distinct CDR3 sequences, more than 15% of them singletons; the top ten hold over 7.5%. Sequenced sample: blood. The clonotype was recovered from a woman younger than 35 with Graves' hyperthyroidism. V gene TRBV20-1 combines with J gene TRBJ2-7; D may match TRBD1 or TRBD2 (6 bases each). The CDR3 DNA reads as TGCAGTGTTACAGAAGATTTCTGGGGGGCTACTTCGGGCGAGCAGTACTTC. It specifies CSVTEDFWGATSGEQYF.